Detailed here is one T cell receptor (beta chain). Its antigen remains unidentified. Assay execution took place at the deep level. Profiling relied on immunoSEQ multiplex PCR, and the TCRdb table lists in-frame clones only, not all of them. The table shows 1 million to 1.3 million clones, with 75% to 80% occurring only once. These data are taken from a study of shared clonotypes between healthy human individuals. CDR1 and CDR2 from the germline V gene are GTSNPN and SVGIG (reference sequence). V lost 0 bases, J lost 4 bases, and 15 bases lay in between. CDR3 length equals 15 residues. Study-wide results and caveats: Naive subsets tended to show greater estimated richness than memory subsets.

The sample taken for sequencing was memory CD4+ T cells from PBMCs. Subset specified: CD45RA-negative fraction. The V gene is TRBV30, the J gene TRBJ1-2; D not resolved. This clonotype was sampled from a man aged 18 to 29 in good health. Some clones in this sample may be carry-over from other donors' samples. The CDR3 reads CAWSVSFGRGYGYTF. CDR3 bases: TGTGCCTGGAGTGTATCGTTTGGCCGGGGCTATGGCTACACCTTC.